A selection of T cell receptor beta chains follows, all from one sample in a study of blood T cell repertoires in COVID-19. The method was immunoSEQ multiplex PCR; TCRdb's version includes in-frame clones alone and lacks a portion of them. The top ten hold around 4.4% of the sample, which has about 81,000 clones, over 70% seen once. The sample comprised peripheral blood. The receptors were sampled from a woman in her forties or fifties with acute or convalescent COVID-19. Each CDR3 is given with its conserved first and last residue. The D gene is left open where the match is weak. Rows give clone size only sometimes, using once, few, many, or a class for an expanded clone.

>TRBJ1-5|-|TRBV28|-
TGTGCCAGCAGTCCGCACAGTTTCAATCAGCCCCAGCATTTT
CASSPHSFNQPQHF
>TRBJ1-3|-|TRBV2|-
TGTGCCAGCGCTTGGACTGCCTCTGGAAACACCATATATTTT
CASAWTASGNTIYF
>TRBJ2-5|-|TRBV19|TRBD1
TGTGCCAGTGGTCGACAGGGTAACGGAGAGACCCAGTACTTC
CASGRQGNGETQYF
>TRBJ2-7|-|TRBV11-1|TRBD1
TGTGCCAGCAGCAGGGACAGGGGCCACGAGCAGTACTTC
CASSRDRGHEQYF
>TRBJ1-2|-|TRBV2|-
TGTGCCAGCGGGGGGGGCGCCCCCTATGGCTACACCTTC
CASGGGAPYGYTF
>TRBJ2-7|-|TRBV7-2|-
TGTGCCAGCAGCTTATTGGCTGGCGAGCAGTACTTC
CASSLLAGEQYF
>TRBJ1-2|once|TRBV7-8|-
TGTGCCAGCAGCCCGTATGGGTCAGGGGATGGCTACACCTTC
CASSPYGSGDGYTF
>TRBJ1-5|-|TRBV27|TRBD1
TGTGCCAGCAGTCCCAATGTACAGGGGCGAAGCAATCAGCCCCAGCATTTT
CASSPNVQGRSNQPQHF
>TRBJ2-6|few|TRBV5-3|TRBD1
TGTGCCAGATTTAACAGGGGCGTAGCTGGGGCCAACGTCCTGACTTTC
CARFNRGVAGANVLTF
>TRBJ2-1|-|TRBV6-5|TRBD1
TGTGCCAGTAGTATTGGGCAGGGGGAAATAAATGAGCAGTTCTTC
CASSIGQGEINEQFF
>TRBJ1-3|-|TRBV10-2|-
TGCGCCAGCAGTGAAGGGGCAGTCTCTGGAAACACCATATATTTT
CASSEGAVSGNTIYF
>TRBJ2-1|-|TRBV7-2|TRBD2
TGTGCCAGCAGCTTTACTAGCGGGGGTAATGAGCAGTTCTTC
CASSFTSGGNEQFF
>TRBJ2-1|few|TRBV9|-
TGTGCCAGCAGCGGGCCACTGACTAGCTACAATGAGCAGTTCTTC
CASSGPLTSYNEQFF
>TRBJ1-1|-|TRBV5-5|-
TGTGCCAGCAGCTTGGACAGGTGGAATTATACTGAAGCTTTCTTT
CASSLDRWNYTEAFF
>TRBJ1-2|-|TRBV18|TRBD1
TGTGCCAGCTCCCAAAGACAGGGGGACTATGGCTACACCTTC
CASSQRQGDYGYTF
>TRBJ1-1|-|TRBV19|-
TGTGCCAGTAGCCTCAGGAACACTGAAGCTTTCTTT
CASSLRNTEAFF
>TRBJ2-7|-|TRBV29-1|-
TGCAGCGTTGAAGATCAAATGGGCAGGGGCGAGCAGTACTTC
CSVEDQMGRGEQYF
>TRBJ2-2|-|TRBV6-5|-
TGTGCCAGCAGGGTGAGGAACACCGGGGAGCTGTTTTTT
CASRVRNTGELFF
>TRBJ1-2|-|TRBV6-6|-
TGTGCCAGCAGTCCCCCGCGGGTGGCTAACTATGGCTACACCTTC
CASSPPRVANYGYTF
>TRBJ2-5|-|TRBV7-8|TRBD2
TGTGCCAGCAGCTCTAAAGCGGGGGGGCAAGAGACCCAGTACTTC
CASSSKAGGQETQYF
>TRBJ2-7|-|TRBV28|TRBD1
TGTGCCAGCAGTTTCTCGGGACAGGGAGGCTACGAGCAGTACTTC
CASSFSGQGGYEQYF
>TRBJ2-6|-|TRBV27|-
TGTGCCAGCAGTTCCATCTCTGGGGCCAACGTCCTGACTTTC
CASSSISGANVLTF
>TRBJ2-7|-|TRBV29-1|-
TGCAGCGTTGAAGTCACAAGGGGCGAGCAGTACTTC
CSVEVTRGEQYF
>TRBJ1-3|-|TRBV5-1|-
TGCGCCAGCAGACCCGACAGTAACTCTGGAAACACCATATATTTT
CASRPDSNSGNTIYF
>TRBJ2-5|-|TRBV6-5|-
TGTGCCACGGCGGGGACGGGGGAGACCCAGTACTTC
CATAGTGETQYF
>TRBJ2-5|few|TRBV19|-
TGTGCCAGTAGTAGGGGTCTCAGGGAAGAGACCCAGTACTTC
CASSRGLREETQYF
>TRBJ2-3|-|TRBV29-1|TRBD2
TGCAGCGTTGCCCAAAGACTAGCTACAGATACGCAGTATTTT
CSVAQRLATDTQYF
>TRBJ1-6|-|TRBV5-1|-
TGCGCCAGCAGCCGAACAGGGCCTAATTCACCCCTCCACTTT
CASSRTGPNSPLHF
>TRBJ1-5|-|TRBV27|-
TGTGCCAGCAGCCTAGCTTGGGGTCAGCCCCAGCATTTT
CASSLAWGQPQHF
>TRBJ1-2|-|TRBV6-2/TRBV6-3|-
TGTGCCAGCAGTTACCTTGGCCGCGGGGGCTACACCTTC
CASSYLGRGGYTF
>TRBJ1-6|-|TRBV9|-
TGTGCCAGCAGCCCCCGGACAGCTTCAAATTCACCCCTCCACTTT
CASSPRTASNSPLHF
>TRBJ1-6|once|TRBV6-5|-
TGTGCCAGCAGTTATGGGAGCTCCTATAATTCACCCCTCCACTTT
CASSYGSSYNSPLHF
>TRBJ2-7|-|TRBV7-2|-
TGTGCCAGCAGCTCATCAGGGGTCCTAATGTACGAGCAGTACTTC
CASSSSGVLMYEQYF
>TRBJ2-1|-|TRBV7-9|TRBD2
TGTGCCAGCAGCTCGGTTGGGCTAGCGGTTAATGAGCAGTTCTTC
CASSSVGLAVNEQFF
>TRBJ1-3|-|TRBV28|-
TGTGCCAGCAGTTTTTGGAAATCGGAGGGAAACACCATATATTTT
CASSFWKSEGNTIYF
>TRBJ2-7|-|TRBV12-5|-
TGTGCTAGTGGTTTGGTACGGCGCGGCGATAGCTCCTACGAGCAGTACTTC
CASGLVRRGDSSYEQYF
>TRBJ2-5|-|TRBV5-1|-
TGCGCCAGCAGCCAAACATCCCAGGGGTCGCAAGAGACCCAGTACTTC
CASSQTSQGSQETQYF
>TRBJ1-1|-|TRBV10-3|-
TGTGCCATCAGTGCCGGTGAAATGAACACTGAAGCTTTCTTT
CAISAGEMNTEAFF
>TRBJ1-6|-|TRBV6-5|TRBD1
TGTGCCAGCAGCCAGGGGGCTCATGGGAATTCACCCCTCCACTTT
CASSQGAHGNSPLHF
>TRBJ2-1|-|TRBV6-6|TRBD1
TGTGCCAGCAGTTCCCGGGACAGAGGCAATGAGCAGTTCTTC
CASSSRDRGNEQFF
>TRBJ2-1|-|TRBV24-1|TRBD1
TGTGCCACCAGTGATTTGCAAGCAGGGGGCCACAATGAGCAGTTCTTC
CATSDLQAGGHNEQFF
>TRBJ1-5|-|TRBV2|-
TGTGCCAGCAGTGCCCGGACAGCTTCCAATCAGCCCCAGCATTTT
CASSARTASNQPQHF
>TRBJ1-5|-|TRBV5-6|-
TGTGCCAGCAGCACAACAGGAAAACAGCCCCAGCATTTT
CASSTTGKQPQHF
>TRBJ2-1|few|TRBV2|-
TGTGCCAGCAGTGAAAGACGGACATGGGAGTTCTTC
CASSERRTWEFF
>TRBJ1-6|few|TRBV4-2|-
TGTGCCAGCAGCCAAATTAGGACAGAAGGATACTATTCACCCCTCCACTTT
CASSQIRTEGYYSPLHF
>TRBJ2-7|-|TRBV4-3|-
TGCGCCAGCAGCCAAGGACGCGGGGACGAGCAGTACTTC
CASSQGRGDEQYF
>TRBJ1-2|once|TRBV2|-
TGTGCCAGCAGTGAAGGACAACCCAGCTATGGCTACACCTTC
CASSEGQPSYGYTF
>TRBJ1-1|once|TRBV5-1|TRBD1
TGCGCCAGCAGCCTAAAAGGGACAGGGAGAGGTATGAACACTGAAGCTTTCTTT
CASSLKGTGRGMNTEAFF
>TRBJ2-5|-|TRBV6-5|TRBD1
TGTCACCTACAGGGGGAATGGGAGACCCAGTACTTC
CHLQGEWETQYF
>TRBJ1-4|-|TRBV6-5|-
TGTGCCAGCACAGCAACTAATGAAAAACTGTTTTTT
CASTATNEKLFF
>TRBJ2-7|-|TRBV28|-
TGTGCCAGCAGTTTATCTTCGGGACTGTCCTACGAGCAGTACTTC
CASSLSSGLSYEQYF
>TRBJ2-3|-|TRBV10-3|-
TGTGCCACTGCGGACAGAAGCACAGATACGCAGTATTTT
CATADRSTDTQYF
>TRBJ2-4|-|TRBV2|TRBD1
TGTGCCAGCAGTCGGGACAGGGGGTCTGACATTCAGTACTTC
CASSRDRGSDIQYF
>TRBJ1-3|-|TRBV10-3|TRBD1
TGTGCCACGGCACAGGGGGTGAGAGGAAACACCATATATTTT
CATAQGVRGNTIYF
>TRBJ1-1|-|TRBV5-5|-
TGTGCCAGCAGCTTGGCTTACAGCAGCTCCACTGAAGCTTTCTTT
CASSLAYSSSTEAFF
>TRBJ1-1|-|TRBV28|TRBD1
TGTGCCAGCAATGTTCGTCCCTCCGAAAACAGGGGGAGGAGAAACACTGAAGCTTTCTTT
CASNVRPSENRGRRNTEAFF
>TRBJ2-2|-|TRBV4-3|-
TGCGCCAGCAGCCAAGATGGGGGCGGATCGAACACCGGGGAGCTGTTTTTT
CASSQDGGGSNTGELFF